This TCR beta chain was captured in a study of sequential checkpoint blockade in melanoma (dated 2019 in TCRdb). A note on the overall study: Patients were assigned by 1:1 randomization to either first-line nivolumab followed by ipilimumab (arm A) or ipilimumab followed by nivolumab (arm B). Roughly 80% of the matched pre- and post-treatment tumor biopsy pairs came from the same lesion. Maintenance nivolumab came after both trial sequences. Around 22 patients had matched tumor biopsies taken before treatment and at week 13, after single-agent nivolumab (arm A) or ipilimumab (arm B). DNA from approximately 88 pretreatment melanoma tumor samples was subjected to TCRbeta immunosequencing. Study-wide findings and limitations: Tumor T-cell fraction and clonality were found to correlate with PD-L1 staining and CD8+ T-cell counts but not with mutational load. Small sample sizes and reduced statistical power limited the within-arm analyses of tumor T-cell fraction. Validation of the response-prediction model combining TCR metrics and mutation burden is needed in larger, independent patient cohorts. Achieving clinical benefit was about 30 times more likely for patients whose tumor T-cell fraction and clonality increased by week 13. Among patients in arm A, the nivolumab-first arm, pretreatment tumor TIL clonality was associated with response (P = .04).

The treatment or condition label on this specimen signifies: randomized to nivolumab then ipilimumab (arm A) or the reverse (arm B). Prior DNA-damaging chemotherapy had not been received by any trial patient. The samples were obtained from melanoma patients enrolled in CheckMate 064, an open-label, randomized phase II trial testing sequential checkpoint blockade. Genomic DNA from formalin-fixed paraffin-embedded (FFPE) tissue samples was used for tumor TCR sequencing. The immunoSEQ Assay was used to immunosequence TCRbeta CDR3 regions from genomic DNA. Before high-throughput sequencing, the genomic DNA was amplified using bias-controlled multiplex PCR. The authors processed their data as follows. To quantify the absolute abundance of each unique TCRbeta CDR3 region, the sequences were collapsed and filtered. Clonality was defined as 1 minus Pielou's evenness and was calculated using productive rearrangements only. Tumor T-cell fraction was calculated by normalizing TCRbeta template counts to usable DNA, which was estimated from several housekeeping genes. A previously published method was used to identify clones whose frequencies were significantly greater in on-treatment samples than in baseline samples. Imported from immuneACCESS, the table was reduced by TCRdb to in-frame sequences with V and J called. These copies leave out some clones; in studies compared against another copy, an unresolved V gene accounts for under half, and the cause of the remainder is not known. V, J and clone size were drawn from that table, and D and trimming were deduced from the DNA. The sample table lists approximately 6,000 clones, more than 25% of them with a count of one. The top ten hold roughly 8.9% of the sample.

A remark on this clone: Its antigen has not been determined. Base qualities were left out, and no much larger clone turns up one base away.

According to the germline V gene, CDR1 reads MDHEN and CDR2 reads SYDVKM. The germline V and J ends show losses of 3 bases and 5 bases respectively, and no gene match explains 12 bases of the junction. Inclusive of the bounding cysteine and phenylalanine, the CDR3 is 17 residues long. The CDR3 DNA has 51 bases and is translated from base 1. The TCR was taken from a human donor with melanoma. This receptor chain uses TRBV28 and TRBJ2-2, with TRBD2 identical over 7 junction bases. Here the sequenced sample was tumor tissue (inferred from file names), taken from a patient given nivolumab and ipilimumab in sequence. The DNA reads as follows: TGTGCCAGCAGTTTCACTCTGGGGAGGGGAGGGACCGGGGAGCTGTTTTTT. It is translated as CASSFTLGRGGTGELFF. Beyond the CDR3, the reference TRBV28 and TRBJ2-2 genes provide the residues; the full variable domain reads: DVKVTQSSRYLVKRTGEKVFLECVQDMDHENMFWYRQDPGLGLRLIYFSYDVKMKEKGDIPEGYSVSREKKERFSLILESASTNQTSMYLCASSFTLGRGGTGELFFGEGSRLTVL.